The rows below give T cell receptor beta chains drawn from one sample of a study of blood T cell repertoires in COVID-19. Profiled with immunoSEQ multiplex PCR; TCRdb holds only in-frame clones, not every one. The data hold around 190,000 clones, with around 80% observed a single time. Sequenced sample: peripheral blood. All receptors come from a man between 65 and 85 years old with active or convalescent COVID-19. Each CDR3 is given without its conserved first and last residue.

v_call: TRBV18
j_call: TRBJ2-1
cdr3_aa: ASSPSTAPYNEQF

v_call: TRBV3-1/TRBV3-2
j_call: TRBJ2-2
cdr3_aa: ASSQDKAATGELF

v_call: TRBV15
j_call: TRBJ2-7
cdr3_aa: ATSRTWGGRDEQY

v_call: TRBV2
j_call: TRBJ2-5
cdr3_aa: ASSGTSGSVETQY

v_call: TRBV9
j_call: TRBJ1-4
cdr3_aa: ASSQGAVGEKLF

v_call: TRBV5-4
j_call: TRBJ2-7
cdr3_aa: ASSATRSYEQY

v_call: TRBV24-1
j_call: TRBJ2-2
cdr3_aa: ATAGDPHTGELF

v_call: TRBV5-1
j_call: TRBJ2-3
cdr3_aa: ASSNTGSTDTQY

v_call: TRBV12-3/TRBV12-4
j_call: TRBJ1-2
cdr3_aa: ATAGRKYGYT

v_call: TRBV4-1
j_call: TRBJ1-2
cdr3_aa: ASSQKGWEGIQGYT

v_call: TRBV30
j_call: TRBJ2-3
cdr3_aa: AWNWAHTDTQY

v_call: TRBV19
j_call: TRBJ1-1
cdr3_aa: ASHLLSGNTEAF

v_call: TRBV6-5
j_call: TRBJ1-4
cdr3_aa: ASGSGSANEKLF

v_call: TRBV6-5
j_call: TRBJ1-6
cdr3_aa: ASSSAPGQALMD

v_call: TRBV7-9
j_call: TRBJ1-2
cdr3_aa: ASSPNPDRGGYT

v_call: TRBV10-3
j_call: TRBJ1-6
cdr3_aa: AIRNGQYVNSPLH

v_call: TRBV11-2
j_call: TRBJ2-4
cdr3_aa: ASSLIGAGVAKNIQY

v_call: TRBV11-3
j_call: TRBJ1-1
cdr3_aa: ASSTGDRGQGTEAF

v_call: TRBV5-6
j_call: TRBJ2-1
cdr3_aa: ASRYGLADTYNEQF

v_call: TRBV24-1
j_call: TRBJ2-3
cdr3_aa: ATSGGLAGVGDTQY

v_call: TRBV19
j_call: TRBJ2-5
cdr3_aa: ASSPRASGGQETQY

v_call: TRBV5-1
j_call: TRBJ2-1
cdr3_aa: ASSIMTGAYNEQF

v_call: TRBV5-1
j_call: TRBJ2-1
cdr3_aa: ASSLNLDMGQGSNEQF

v_call: TRBV29-1
j_call: TRBJ1-1
cdr3_aa: SVDGRQGKLSGNTEAF

v_call: TRBV7-2
j_call: TRBJ1-2
cdr3_aa: ASSFQGSGGYT

v_call: TRBV2
j_call: TRBJ1-6
cdr3_aa: ASSADRGLGGDSPLH

v_call: TRBV19
j_call: TRBJ1-2
cdr3_aa: ASSPTKTGDHGYT

v_call: TRBV19
j_call: TRBJ1-2
cdr3_aa: ASSHEAGTGNYGYT

v_call: TRBV27
j_call: TRBJ1-4
cdr3_aa: ASSSGGAGNEKLF

v_call: TRBV14
j_call: TRBJ2-3
cdr3_aa: ASSQIRADTQY

v_call: TRBV2
j_call: TRBJ1-1
cdr3_aa: ATHTGQANTEAF

v_call: TRBV6-6
j_call: TRBJ1-3
cdr3_aa: ASTHTGDPGNTIY

v_call: TRBV10-1
j_call: TRBJ1-5
cdr3_aa: ASRRRGSINQPQH

v_call: TRBV19
j_call: TRBJ1-2
cdr3_aa: ASIPGSGYGYT

v_call: TRBV5-5
j_call: TRBJ2-1
cdr3_aa: ASSFTRENEQF

v_call: TRBV5-4
j_call: TRBJ2-3
cdr3_aa: ASSSQGAVADTQY

v_call: TRBV5-5
j_call: TRBJ1-4
cdr3_aa: ASSLGTGGEKLF

v_call: TRBV12-3/TRBV12-4
j_call: TRBJ1-2
cdr3_aa: ASSWMGLYGYT

v_call: TRBV3-1/TRBV3-2
j_call: TRBJ2-5
cdr3_aa: ASSQGTSQETQY

v_call: TRBV11-2
j_call: TRBJ2-3
cdr3_aa: ASSLGAGGRNTQY

v_call: TRBV12-5
j_call: TRBJ1-1
cdr3_aa: ASGSDRAALNTEAF